The 13 T cell receptor beta chains reported below all come from one sample, sequenced in a study of T cell clonality in common variable immunodeficiency. Study results and limitations: Common variable immunodeficiency TCR beta sequences reportedly had fewer deletions and N-nucleotide insertions.

This table comes from immunoSEQ multiplex PCR, and its TCRdb copy is limited to in-frame clones, with some not included. Reported are over 20,000 clones, none seen only once; the ten largest carry about 2%. Antigens for these TCRs are unknown. Sequences were obtained from peripheral blood mononuclear cells. Receptor source: a human donor with common variable immunodeficiency.

This clone was counted ten times or more. The CDR3 sequence: CASSRTSGYNEQFF. CDR3 DNA (partial): TGTGCCAGCAGCAGGACTAGCGGATACAATGAG. The rearrangement links TRBV3-1 (or the pseudogene TRBV3-2) to TRBJ2-1, with TRBD2 matching 10 bases. Read coverage stops 3 residues before the CDR3 terminus; the germline J gene supplies the remainder. The germline V gene encodes CDR1 LGHDT and CDR2 YNNKEL (reference sequence). The CDR3 covers 14 residues. V lost 5 bases, J lost 4 bases, and 2 bases stayed unmatched.

Many counts were recorded for this clone. From the germline J gene comes the end of the CDR3, since the read stops 3 residues before it. V gene TRBV6-2 or TRBV6-3 combines with J gene TRBJ1-1; 10 nucleotides align to TRBD1. This CDR3 is built from 14 residues. Germline V gene lookup returns CDR1 MNHEY and CDR2 SVGEGT. V shed 6 bases and J 7 bases; nucleotides not matched to a gene: 8. The sequenced part of the CDR3 DNA is TGTGCCAGCAGCACTTCGACAGGGGGCCATGAA. Translating gives CASSTSTGGHE. The whole CDR3 protein is CASSTSTGGHEAFF.

There are many counts of this clone. The sequence runs out 3 residues before the end of the CDR3; the remainder is reconstructed from the germline J gene. The chain recombines TRBV28 with TRBJ2-3; TRBD1 matches 11 bases. The germline V gene has CDR1 MDHEN and CDR2 SYDVKM. The CDR3 runs to 17 residues. Losses at the gene ends were 6 bases for V and 5 bases for J; bases not matched to a gene: 13. Incomplete CDR3 DNA: TGTGCCAGCAGCCTAGCAGGACAGGGGGCGCGGGGAGATACG. It is translated as CASSLAGQGARGDT. The entire CDR3 reads CASSLAGQGARGDTQYF.

This clone has a count of ten or more. The read ends 3 residues shy of where the CDR3 ends; the end is completed using the germline J gene. The V call is TRBV7-9, the J call TRBJ1-4; D is unclear. This CDR3 region has 14 residues. Germline loops: CDR1 SEHNR, CDR2 FQNEAQ (reference sequence). V was pared by 7 bases and J by 5 bases, with 14 bases between. CDR3: CASKVSAGNEKLFF. The sequenced part of the CDR3 DNA is TGTGCCAGCAAGGTTTCGGCGGGGAATGAAAAA.

This clone occurred many times. Coverage ceases 3 residues before the CDR3 finishes, and the germline J gene fills in the end. The genes are TRBV7-9 and TRBJ2-5; D not resolved. The germline V gene encodes CDR1 SEHNR and CDR2 FQNEAQ (reference sequence). This CDR3 region has 14 residues. The germline V and J ends were trimmed by 5 bases and 0 bases, with 10 bases remaining between them. CDR3 sequence reads: CASSPRYDQETQYF. The DNA read from the CDR3 is TGTGCCAGCAGCCCTCGTTATGACCAAGAGACC.

This clone was seen ten or more times. The CDR3 region is CASKRRTNPYEQYF. Incomplete CDR3 DNA: TGTGCCAGCAAACGTAGGACAAACCCCTACGAG. The chain is built from TRBV6-2 or TRBV6-3 and TRBJ2-7, with a possible D match to TRBD1 (5 bases). The read ends 3 residues before the CDR3 terminus; that terminus is restored from the germline J gene. The CDR3 covers 14 residues. Germline lookup yields CDR1 MNHEY and CDR2 SVGEGT. V shed 7 bases and J shed 2 bases, with 15 bases lying between them.

This clone was counted a few times. The read falls 3 residues short of the CDR3 end, and the missing part is taken from the germline J gene. This chain links TRBV20-1 with TRBJ1-2, with D uncertain. This CDR3 contains 15 residues. The germline gives CDR1 DFQATT, CDR2 SNEGSKA (reference sequence). Trimming pared 2 bases from V and 2 bases from J, leaving 15 bases between. CDR3 DNA (partial): TGCAGTGCTAGAAGCCCCATAGGACTCAACTATGGC. Residues: CSARSPIGLNYG. In full, the CDR3 reads CSARSPIGLNYGYTF.

In this sample, this clone turned up many times. The read halts 3 residues ahead of the CDR3 end, with the missing end drawn from the germline J gene. The V and J genes are TRBV7-9 and TRBJ1-1, with D perhaps TRBD1 (6 bases). CDR1 and CDR2 from the germline V gene are SEHNR and FQNEAQ (reference sequence). Trimming cost V 2 bases and J 4 bases, with 14 bases left between them. The CDR3 is 15 residues long. The part of the CDR3 DNA that was read is TGTGCCAGCAGCTTACGGGGGGCAGTCGTCACTGAA. Its protein product is CASSLRGAVVTE. The whole CDR3 sequence is CASSLRGAVVTEAFF.

This clone was detected many times. The sequence runs out 3 residues before the end of the CDR3; the remainder is reconstructed from the germline J gene. The rearrangement joins TRBV23-1 to TRBJ1-5, with 7 bases identical to TRBD1. TRBV23-1 qualifies as an ORF whose function is uncertain. V dropped 4 bases and J dropped 2; count of bases not matched to a gene: 2. The CDR3 has 14 residues. Incomplete CDR3 DNA: TGCGCCAGCAGTCCAGGACAGGGCAATCAGCCC. This sequence encodes CASSPGQGNQP. The entire CDR3 is CASSPGQGNQPQHF.

Regarding this clone: Sequencing ends 3 residues short of the CDR3 end; the germline J gene provides the rest. The chain joins TRBV20-1 to TRBJ2-7; 8 positions agree with TRBD1. There are 15 residues in the CDR3. V was clipped by 0 bases and J by 4 bases; unmatched bases: 8. Germline CDR1 DFQATT, CDR2 SNEGSKA (reference sequence). CDR3 residues: CSARDWSGGSYEQYF. Partial CDR3 DNA: TGCAGTGCTAGAGATTGGTCAGGGGGCTCATACGAG.

This clone showed up many times. Read coverage stops 3 residues before the CDR3 terminus; the germline J gene supplies the remainder. V gene TRBV18 combines with J gene TRBJ1-5, with no clear D. The CDR3 is 15 amino acids. CDR1 is KGHSH and CDR2 is LQKENI in the germline V gene. CDR3 DNA, as far as it was read: TGTGCCAGCTCACCACCGACCGGCCCCAGCGCCCCC. Residues: CASSPPTGPSAP. The complete CDR3 protein is CASSPPTGPSAPQHF.

In its sample, this clone was seen many times. The read falls 3 residues short of the CDR3 end, and the missing part is taken from the germline J gene. The J gene is TRBJ1-1, the V gene TRBV13; D is possibly TRBD1 (5 bases). V was pared by 5 bases and J by 4 bases, with 14 bases between. The germline V gene has CDR1 PRHDT and CDR2 FYEKMQ (reference sequence). The CDR3 length is 14 residues. CDR3 bases read: TGTGCCAGCAGCGACCGGACAAGGCTCACTGAA. Translation gives CASSDRTRLTE. In full, the CDR3 is CASSDRTRLTEAFF.

This clone was recorded many times. The sequenced fragment ends 3 residues before the CDR3 boundary, so the rest is inferred from the germline J gene. This chain joins TRBV30 and TRBJ1-4; 7 nucleotides line up with TRBD1. V was pared by 3 bases and J by 4 bases, with 11 bases of the junction left unmatched. The CDR3 contains 16 residues. Germline V gene sequence: CDR1 GTSNPN, CDR2 SVGIG (reference sequence). CDR3 region: CAWRRYKGAGNEKLFF. The covered CDR3 bases are TGTGCCTGGAGGAGATACAAGGGGGCGGGTAATGAAAAA.